The rows below give T cell receptor beta chains drawn from one sample of a study of CD8+CD57+ T cells in acquired aplastic anemia. TCRdb reprocessed the reads with MiXCR, giving one entry per CDR3 protein. The sample contains around 430,000 distinct CDR3 sequences, less than 35% of which appear only once. The sequencing sample was made of sorted CD4+, CD8+, or CD8+CD57+ T cells (not recorded which) from PBMCs. The origin of the receptors is a human donor with aplastic anemia. Both conserved end residues are part of each CDR3. Fields, in order: J gene, V gene, clone size, D gene, CDR3 protein, CDR3 DNA. D genes are given only for firm matches. Size values are once, few and many counts, or a class for expanded clones, and some rows have none.

TRBJ2-7	TRBV2	many	-	CASGSTGSSYEQYF	TGTGCCAGCGGATCAACGGGGTCCTCCTACGAGCAGTACTTC
TRBJ2-5	TRBV5-1	few	TRBD2	CASSLGGGLQETQYF	TGCGCCAGCAGCTTGGGCGGGGGACTCCAAGAGACCCAGTACTTC
TRBJ2-3	TRBV12-3/TRBV12-4	few	-	CASSTYRGTDTQYF	TGTGCCAGCAGTACTTACAGGGGCACAGATACGCAGTATTTT
TRBJ2-7	TRBV20-1	few	TRBD2	CSPGLAGVSDYEQYF	TGCAGTCCCGGACTAGCGGGAGTTTCTGACTACGAGCAGTACTTC
TRBJ2-1	TRBV18	few	TRBD2	CASSRLTSGSGNEQFF	TGTGCCAGCTCACGCTTGACTAGCGGGAGCGGAAATGAGCAGTTCTTC
TRBJ1-1	TRBV10-3	once	-	CAITPTGNTEAFF	TGTGCCATCACTCCGACAGGGAACACTGAAGCTTTCTTT
TRBJ2-1	TRBV7-6	-	-	CASSLNGATNEQFF	TGTGCCAGCAGCTTAAACGGGGCTACTAATGAGCAGTTCTTC
TRBJ2-5	TRBV25-1	-	-	CASSYTQVWVSETQYF	TGTGCCAGCAGTTATACACAGGTTTGGGTTTCCGAGACCCAGTACTTC
TRBJ2-3	TRBV25-1	-	-	CASSEFAGTALDTQYF	TGTGCCAGCAGTGAATTTGCCGGGACGGCCCTGGATACGCAGTATTTT
TRBJ2-2	TRBV20-1	-	-	CSAPGFPNTGELFF	TGCAGTGCACCAGGGTTTCCGAACACCGGGGAGCTGTTTTTT
TRBJ1-1	TRBV12-3/TRBV12-4	-	-	CASSLFGRNTEAFF	TGTGCCAGCAGTTTGTTCGGCAGGAACACTGAAGCTTTCTTT
TRBJ2-5	TRBV7-3	few	TRBD2	CASSSGTSPETQYF	TGTGCCAGCAGTTCCGGGACTAGCCCTGAGACCCAGTACTTC
TRBJ1-2	TRBV2	many	TRBD1	CASPGQGPGYTF	TGTGCCAGCCCGGGACAGGGCCCTGGCTACACCTTC
TRBJ1-1	TRBV4-3	few	-	CASSQDLENTEAFF	TGCGCCAGCAGCCAAGATCTGGAGAACACTGAAGCTTTCTTT
TRBJ2-3	TRBV19	many	TRBD1	CASSPDRDADTQYF	TGTGCCAGTAGTCCCGACAGGGACGCAGATACGCAGTATTTT
TRBJ1-5	TRBV2	-	-	CASSSRVGMANQPQHF	TGTGCCAGCAGTAGCCGGGTAGGGATGGCGAATCAGCCCCAGCATTTT